This record covers a single TCR beta chain. Its antigen is as yet unknown. This sample is drawn from a study of cytomegalovirus exposure and HLA in healthy donors. Whole-study findings and limits: Per a prior analysis, the majority of TCR beta V segments were productive roughly 90% or roughly 30% of the time. Cytomegalovirus-associated status was assigned to about 160 TCR beta chains.

The PCR ran on 60 Vbeta and 13 Jbeta primers. Sequenced by immunoSEQ multiplex PCR; TCRdb stores in-frame clones only, minus some. The table lists approximately 71,000 clones, less than 80% of them singletons, with about 12% in the top ten. Germline V gene lookup returns CDR1 MNHEY and CDR2 SVGAGI. Trimming removed 5 bases from V and 3 bases from J, with 8 bases in between. This CDR3 region has 14 residues. The sequencing sample was made of PBMCs. The chain uses TRBV6-5 and TRBJ2-6; D is ambiguous. The sequence derives from a woman in her thirties or forties in good health and CMV-seropositive. The DNA of the CDR3 is TGTGCCAGCAGTACTCCGGGTGGGGCCAACGTCCTGACTTTC. It codes for CASSTPGGANVLTF.